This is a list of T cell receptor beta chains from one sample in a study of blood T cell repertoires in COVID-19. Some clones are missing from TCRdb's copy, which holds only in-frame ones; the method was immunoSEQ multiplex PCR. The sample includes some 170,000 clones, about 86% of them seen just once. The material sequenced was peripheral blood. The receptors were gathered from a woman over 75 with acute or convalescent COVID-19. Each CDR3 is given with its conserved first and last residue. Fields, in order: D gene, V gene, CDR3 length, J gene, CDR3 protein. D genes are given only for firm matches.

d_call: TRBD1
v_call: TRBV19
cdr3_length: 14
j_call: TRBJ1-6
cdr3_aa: CASSTGQYNSPLHF

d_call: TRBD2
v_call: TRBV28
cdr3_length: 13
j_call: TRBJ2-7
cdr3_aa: CASSIGTSPRWYF

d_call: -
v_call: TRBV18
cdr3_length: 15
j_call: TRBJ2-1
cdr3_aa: CASSPSRRGTNEQFF

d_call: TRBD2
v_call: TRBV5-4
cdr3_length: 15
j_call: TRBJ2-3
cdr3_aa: CASSLALAGGNTQYF

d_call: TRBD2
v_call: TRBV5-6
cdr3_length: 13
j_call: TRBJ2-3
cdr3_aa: CASGLAGTDTQYF

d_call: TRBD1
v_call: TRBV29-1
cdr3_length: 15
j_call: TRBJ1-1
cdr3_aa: CSVGDRGAMNTEAFF

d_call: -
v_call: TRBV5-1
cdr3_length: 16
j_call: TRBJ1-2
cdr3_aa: CASRQANRGSMYGYTF

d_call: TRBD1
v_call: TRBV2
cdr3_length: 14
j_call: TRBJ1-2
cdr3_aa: CASSNDRANYGYTF

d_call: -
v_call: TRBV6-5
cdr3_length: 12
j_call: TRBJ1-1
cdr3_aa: CASSKTNTEAFF

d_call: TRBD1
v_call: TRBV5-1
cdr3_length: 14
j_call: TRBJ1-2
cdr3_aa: CASSFTGGDYGYTF

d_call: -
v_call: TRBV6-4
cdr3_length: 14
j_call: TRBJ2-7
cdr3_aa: CASSGRIFSYEQYF

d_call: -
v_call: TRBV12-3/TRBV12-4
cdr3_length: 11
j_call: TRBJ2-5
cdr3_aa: CASTNEETQYF

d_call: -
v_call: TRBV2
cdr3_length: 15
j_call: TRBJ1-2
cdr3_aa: CASSERGFVSYGYTF

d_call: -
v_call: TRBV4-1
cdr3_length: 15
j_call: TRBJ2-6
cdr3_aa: CASSHRDSGANVLTF

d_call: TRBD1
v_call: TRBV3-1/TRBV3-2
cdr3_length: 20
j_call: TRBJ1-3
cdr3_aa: CASSQVLQLGQGGIGNTIYF

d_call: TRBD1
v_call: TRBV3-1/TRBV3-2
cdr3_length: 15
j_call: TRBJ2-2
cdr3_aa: CASSRGQSNTGELFF

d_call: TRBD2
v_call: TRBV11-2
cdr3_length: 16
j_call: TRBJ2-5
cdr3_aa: CASSLDRATLAGDFYF

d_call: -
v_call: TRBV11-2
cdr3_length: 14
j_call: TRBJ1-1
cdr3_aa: CASSFQGRNTEAFF

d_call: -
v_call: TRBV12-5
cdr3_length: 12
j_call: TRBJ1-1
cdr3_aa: CASGRGDTEAFF

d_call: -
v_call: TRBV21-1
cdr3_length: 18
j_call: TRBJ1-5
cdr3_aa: CASSNSGGRKYSNQPQHF

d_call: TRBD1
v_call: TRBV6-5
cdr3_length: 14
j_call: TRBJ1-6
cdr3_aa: CASSSTGNNSPLHF

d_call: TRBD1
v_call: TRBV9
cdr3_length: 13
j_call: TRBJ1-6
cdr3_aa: CASSDRVGSPLHF